This T cell receptor beta chain was profiled in a study of shared clonotypes between healthy human individuals. The ends were cut back, 0 bases at V and 6 bases at J, with 11 bases in the middle. CDR3 length: 14 residues. Germline V gene data show CDR1 as SEHNR and CDR2 as FQNEAQ (reference sequence). The data were produced by immunoSEQ multiplex PCR, yet TCRdb's version contains in-frame clones alone and is incomplete. The table lists 2 million to 2.5 million clones, 80% to 95% of them singletons. This TCR derives from a man in his late teens or twenties in good health. Some clones in this sample may be carry-over from other donors' samples. Sequencing was done on a sample of naive CD4+ T cells from PBMCs. Subset defined: CD45RA+ positively selected. The chain combines TRBV7-9 with TRBJ1-1, with unresolved D. CDR3 region: CASSLASGVAEAFF. The CDR3 nucleotides read TGTGCCAGCAGCTTAGCATCGGGTGTCGCTGAAGCTTTCTTT.